The 25 T cell receptor beta chains presented below share a single source sample, sequenced in a study of T cell responses to AZD1222 COVID-19 vaccine. The data were produced by immunoSEQ multiplex PCR, yet TCRdb's version contains in-frame clones alone and is incomplete. The table lists about 110,000 clones, around 89% of them singletons. Specimen: peripheral blood, collected on day 0 of AZD1222 vaccination. The source is an adult in good health.

The CDR3 DNA reads as TGCGCCAGCAGCCAATCTCAAGTCGGAGATCAGCCCCAGCATTTT. As protein: CASSQSQVGDQPQHF. The V gene is TRBV4-3, the J gene TRBJ1-5; no definite D call. V dropped 2 bases and J dropped 5 bases, with 13 bases sitting between them. The CDR3 runs 15 residues. Germline CDR1 LGHNA, CDR2 YSLEER.

The chain is built from TRBV25-1 and TRBJ1-6; the match to TRBD1 covers 7 bases. In germline, CDR1 is MGHDK, CDR2 SYGVNS. J lost 7 bases, V lost 7 bases, and 7 bases had no gene match. The CDR3 loop spans 14 amino acids. CDR3 nucleotides: TGTGCCAGCATCCCCCCGGGACAGAATTCACCCCTCCACTTT. Translating gives CASIPPGQNSPLHF. The full variable domain, completed using reference TRBV25-1 and TRBJ1-6, is EADIYQTPRYLVIGTGKKITLECSQTMGHDKMYWYQQDPGMELHLIHYSYGVNSTEKGDLSSESTVSRIRTEHFPLTLESARPSHTSQYLCASIPPGQNSPLHFGNGTRLTVT.

V usage is TRBV9 and J usage is TRBJ2-7, with D uncertain. CDR3 length: 15 amino acids. Germline V gene lookup returns CDR1 SGDLS and CDR2 YYNGEE. V shed 3 bases and J shed 0 bases, with 13 bases lying between them. CDR3 in DNA: TGTGCCAGCAGCGCCCCCGGGTCTAGCTCCTACGAGCAGTACTTC. Its translation: CASSAPGSSSYEQYF. The full variable domain, in which reference TRBV9 and TRBJ2-7 provide the parts outside the CDR3, is DSGVTQTPKHLITATGQRVTLRCSPRSGDLSVYWYQQSLDQGLQFLIQYYNGEERAKGNILERFSAQQFPDLHSELNLSSLELGDSALYFCASSAPGSSSYEQYFGPGTRLTVT.

CDR3: CASSIRGVGEKLFF. CDR3 DNA sequence: TGTGCCAGTAGTATTAGAGGGGTCGGGGAAAAACTGTTTTTT. The gene calls are TRBV19 and TRBJ1-4; D perhaps matches TRBD1 (5 bases). The germline V gene has CDR1 LNHDA and CDR2 SQIVND (reference sequence). The V end was cut by 3 bases, the J end by 8 bases, with 13 bases between. The CDR3 loop spans 14 amino acids.

This chain links TRBV5-8 with TRBJ2-7; 9 bases agree with TRBD1. This CDR3 contains 14 residues. The germline V gene has CDR1 SGHTS and CDR2 YDEGEE. J lost 4 bases, V lost 3 bases, and 5 bases had no gene match. CDR3 bases: TGTGCCAGCAGCTCCACAGGGGGCAATTACGAGCAGTACTTC. Amino acids: CASSSTGGNYEQYF.

The rearrangement uses TRBV18 and TRBJ2-1; possible D gene TRBD1, 5 bases. The V end lost 3 bases, the J end lost 4 bases, and 10 bases lay between the germline ends. Germline CDR1 reads KGHSH; CDR2 reads LQKENI. The CDR3 extends over 14 amino acids. CDR3 region: CASSPMDTYNEQFF. The CDR3 nucleotides are TGTGCCAGCTCACCGATGGACACGTACAATGAGCAGTTCTTC.

The chain uses TRBV28 and TRBJ2-3, with 8 bases aligning to TRBD2. The CDR3 is made up of 12 amino acids. In germline, CDR1 is MDHEN, CDR2 SYDVKM. V lost 2 bases and J lost 9; bases outside the gene matches: 1. The chain's CDR3 is CASSLAGGTQYF. The DNA for the CDR3 is TGTGCCAGCAGTTTAGCGGGAGGAACGCAGTATTTT.

V is TRBV12-5 and J is TRBJ2-7, with D tentatively TRBD2 (5 bases). This CDR3 is built from 14 residues. The V gene's germline CDR1 is LGHNT and CDR2 FRNRAP. With 7 bases removed from V and 0 bases from J, the gap between germline ends came to 13 bases. CDR3 sequence (DNA): TGTGCTAGTGCCCTTGACACTAGCTCCTACGAGCAGTACTTC. Encoded protein: CASALDTSSYEQYF.

This clone was counted a single time. The chain uses TRBV7-2 and TRBJ2-2; D possibly corresponds to TRBD2 (6 bases). V shed 3 bases and J shed 5 bases, with 10 bases lying between them. Germline CDR1 and CDR2: SGHTA and FQGNSA. The CDR3 is made up of 14 amino acids. CDR3 nucleotide sequence: TGTGCCAGCAGCTTTTTAGGAGGGACCGGGGAGCTGTTTTTT. Translated, it gives CASSFLGGTGELFF.

This clone was picked up one time. The chain combines TRBV9 with TRBJ2-2; 11 positions match TRBD1. V trimming: 3 bases; J trimming: 5 bases; junction bases outside the gene matches: 9. From germline, CDR1 is SGDLS and CDR2 YYNGEE. The CDR3 is 17 amino acids. The CDR3 nucleotides are TGTGCCAGCAGCGCATTTCCCGGGACAGGGGGAACCGGGGAGCTGTTTTTT. Residues: CASSAFPGTGGTGELFF.

This chain uses TRBV5-5 with TRBJ1-3; D not certain. V was shortened by 0 bases and J by 0 bases, with 10 bases between the two germline ends. This CDR3 contains 16 residues. Germline values: CDR1 SGHKS, CDR2 YYEKEE (reference sequence). CDR3 nucleotide sequence: TGTGCCAGCAGCTTGGGATGGGCCAACTCTGGAAACACCATATATTTT. This gives the protein CASSLGWANSGNTIYF.

The gene calls are TRBV5-4 and TRBJ1-2; weak D call: TRBD1 (6 bases). V gave up 3 bases and J gave up 1 base, with 13 bases separating them. The germline V gene encodes CDR1 SGHNT and CDR2 YYREEE (reference sequence). This CDR3 contains 15 residues. The CDR3 here is CASSSMTGVNYGYTF. CDR3 DNA sequence: TGTGCCAGCAGCTCGATGACAGGCGTTAACTATGGCTACACCTTC.

The J gene is TRBJ2-1, the V gene TRBV24-1, with 8 bases aligning to TRBD2. The CDR3 consists of 18 residues. Germline V gives CDR1 KGHDR, CDR2 SFDVKD. The J segment lost 1 base and the V segment lost 1 base, leaving 8 bases of the junction unmatched. This CDR3 is CATSDFGSGRGSYNEQFF. The CDR3 bases are TGTGCCACCAGTGATTTTGGCAGCGGGAGAGGGTCCTACAATGAGCAGTTCTTC.

The chain employs TRBV5-3 and TRBJ2-7; no definite D call. TRBV5-3 is reported as an ORF; its role is uncertain. V was pared by 4 bases and J by 5 bases, with 7 bases between. The CDR3 sequence is 11 residues long. The CDR3 sequence is CARSRVDEQYF. Written as DNA, the CDR3 is TGTGCCAGAAGCAGAGTAGACGAGCAGTACTTC.

This clone occurred once. V gene TRBV27 combines with J gene TRBJ2-7, with 10 bases identical to TRBD2. This CDR3 region has 16 residues. Looked up from germline, CDR1 is MNHEY and CDR2 is SMNVEV (reference sequence). J lost 0 bases, V lost 4 bases, and 6 bases had no gene match. The CDR3 sequence is CASSYPSGSLSYEQYF. DNA for the CDR3: TGTGCCAGCAGTTATCCTAGCGGGAGTCTCTCCTACGAGCAGTACTTC.

V gene TRBV5-1 combines with J gene TRBJ2-5, with TRBD2 identical over 9 bases. Germline loops: CDR1 SGHRS, CDR2 YFSETQ. The CDR3 is made up of 14 amino acids. J lost 6 bases, V lost 4 bases, and 7 bases had no gene match. CDR3 coding DNA: TGCGCCAGCAGCCCCGGGACTAGCAGCCAGACCCAGTACTTC. Translated, it gives CASSPGTSSQTQYF.

The chain combines TRBV19 with TRBJ2-7, with D uncertain. There are 11 residues in the CDR3. The germline gives CDR1 LNHDA, CDR2 SQIVND (reference sequence). V lost 1 base and J lost 8, with 6 bases in between. CDR3 amino acids: CASSIGNKQYF. The CDR3 DNA is TGTGCCAGTAGTATAGGAAATAAGCAGTACTTC. Together with reference TRBV19 and TRBJ2-7, the CDR3 gives the full variable domain: DGGITQSPKYLFRKEGQNVTLSCEQNLNHDAMYWYRQDPGQGLRLIYYSQIVNDFQKGDIAEGYSVSREKKESFPLTVTSAQKNPTAFYLCASSIGNKQYFGPGTRLTVT.

This sequence joins TRBV5-1 and TRBJ2-3; D is undetermined. V dropped 0 bases and J dropped 0 bases, with 8 bases sitting between them. The CDR3 consists of 15 residues. The germline gives CDR1 SGHRS, CDR2 YFSETQ. As DNA, the CDR3 is TGCGCCAGCAGCTTGGACGAGCCTAGCACAGATACGCAGTATTTT. It encodes CASSLDEPSTDTQYF.

This clone was recorded a few times. This same CDR3 is encoded by further DNA sequences in the sample. The chain is built from TRBV24-1 and TRBJ2-1; no clear D gene. The CDR3 totals 11 residues. The V and J ends lost 4 bases and 6 bases respectively, with 3 bases between them. Germline CDR1 KGHDR, CDR2 SFDVKD. CDR3 DNA sequence: TGTGCCACCAGTGACACCAATGAGCAGTTCTTC. As protein: CATSDTNEQFF.

The V call is TRBV18, the J call TRBJ2-7; D might be TRBD2 (6 bases). Trimming took off 5 bases at V and 0 bases at J, with 14 bases between the two ends. Germline loops: CDR1 KGHSH, CDR2 LQKENI. The CDR3 runs 15 residues. The CDR3 sequence: CASSAGPLNSYEQYF. In nucleotides, the CDR3 is TGTGCCAGCTCAGCGGGACCGCTGAACTCCTACGAGCAGTACTTC.

The chain joins TRBV5-4 to TRBJ1-4, with a possible D match to TRBD1 (5 bases). V was trimmed by 6 bases and J by 8 bases, leaving 23 bases between them. This CDR3 has 16 residues. Germline CDR1 reads SGHNT; CDR2 reads YYREEE (reference sequence). In nucleotides, the CDR3 is TGTGCCAGCACTCCCACCCCCGCGCAGGGAGGCGAAAAACTGTTTTTT. This codes for CASTPTPAQGGEKLFF.

The chain employs TRBV29-1 and TRBJ2-7; 7 bases fit TRBD2. This CDR3 has 14 residues. The V and J ends lost 7 bases and 5 bases, in that order; junction bases with no gene match: 14. Germline values: CDR1 SQVTM, CDR2 ANQGSEA. Here the CDR3 DNA reads TGCAGCGCAGGCGGGGCCGGGGGGTCCCACGAGCAGTACTTC. The encoded protein is CSAGGAGGSHEQYF.

The chain couples TRBV28 to TRBJ2-5; TRBD1 agrees at 8 bases. The length of the CDR3 is 16 residues. Trimming at V came to 3 bases and at J to 5 bases, leaving 11 bases not matched to a gene. The germline CDR1 and CDR2 sequences are MDHEN and SYDVKM. The DNA for the CDR3 is TGTGCCAGCAGTTTTTTTGCAGGGGGCGTGGAGGAGACCCAGTACTTC. Translating gives CASSFFAGGVEETQYF.

This chain links TRBV10-3 with TRBJ2-7, with D hard to call. Germline V lookup: CDR1 ENHRY, CDR2 SYGVKD. The CDR3 length is 13 residues. V was shortened by 6 bases and J by 2 bases, with 11 bases between the two germline ends. The CDR3 sequence: CAIRQPDTYEQYF. The CDR3 DNA is TGTGCCATCAGGCAGCCTGACACCTACGAGCAGTACTTC.

The chain employs TRBV7-9 and TRBJ2-1, with 7 bases matching TRBD1. Germline CDR1 SEHNR, CDR2 FQNEAQ (reference sequence). The CDR3 is made up of 15 amino acids. V trimming: 2 bases; J trimming: 5 bases; junction bases outside the gene matches: 6. The CDR3 nucleotides read TGTGCCAGCAGCTTACCCGGGACAGATCACAATGAGCAGTTCTTC. Amino acid sequence: CASSLPGTDHNEQFF.